A single sample gave rise to the 24 T cell receptor beta chains below, sequenced in a study of identifying expanded T cells in peripheral blood. The repertoire was sequenced with immunoSEQ multiplex PCR; TCRdb's copy has only in-frame clones and lacks some. The sample lists 90,000 to 100,000 clones; 88% were seen once. The sequenced sample consisted of blood. These receptors were obtained from a person aged 18 to 70 in good health.

The chain joins TRBV11-2 to TRBJ2-7; D may be TRBD1 or TRBD2 (5 bases each). The V and J ends lost 0 bases and 1 base respectively, with 10 bases between them. CDR3 length: 15 residues. From germline, CDR1 is SGHAT and CDR2 FQNNGV. The CDR3 loop reads CASSLERGRSYEQYF. Written as DNA, the CDR3 is TGTGCCAGCAGCTTAGAGAGGGGTAGGTCCTACGAGCAGTACTTC.

The V gene is TRBV19, the J gene TRBJ2-3; 8 nucleotides agree with TRBD1. With V trimmed by 10 bases and J by 4 bases, 7 bases remained unmatched. The CDR3 sequence is 13 residues long. Germline-derived CDR1 and CDR2 are LNHDA and SQIVND (reference sequence). As DNA, the CDR3 is TGTGCCACCCAGACAGGGGCCGCAGATACGCAGTATTTT. Translating gives CATQTGAADTQYF.

V is TRBV18 and J is TRBJ2-7, with 8 bases fitting TRBD2. Germline loops: CDR1 KGHSH, CDR2 LQKENI. The trim removed 2 bases at V and 3 bases at J, leaving 6 bases unmatched. The CDR3 covers 15 residues. CDR3 protein: CASSPLSGSNYEQYF. The DNA of the CDR3 is TGTGCCAGCTCACCATTGAGCGGGAGTAACTACGAGCAGTACTTC.

The rearrangement joins TRBV5-4 to TRBJ2-5; TRBD1 matches 11 bases. V lost 4 bases to trimming and J lost 2 bases; unmatched junction nucleotides: 7. The germline V gene has CDR1 SGHNT and CDR2 YYREEE (reference sequence). The CDR3 runs to 16 residues. CDR3 amino acids: CASSARTGGGQETQYF. The CDR3, as DNA: TGTGCCAGCAGCGCCCGGACAGGGGGCGGTCAAGAGACCCAGTACTTC. Full variable domain (remainder filled in from reference TRBV5-4 and TRBJ2-5): ETGVTQSPTHLIKTRGQQVTLRCSSQSGHNTVSWYQQALGQGPQFIFQYYREEENGRGNFPPRFSGLQFPNYSSELNVNALELDDSALYLCASSARTGGGQETQYFGPGTRLLVL.

The genes are TRBV5-4 and TRBJ2-5, with D possibly being TRBD1 (5 bases). CDR1 is SGHNT, CDR2 YYREEE, per germline (reference sequence). The CDR3 has 13 residues. V was clipped by 2 bases and J by 5 bases, with 10 bases between them. The CDR3 reads CASSLQATETQYF. The CDR3 DNA follows: TGTGCCAGCAGCTTACAGGCTACGGAGACCCAGTACTTC.

This chain uses TRBV27 with TRBJ2-7; 9 bases are a match to TRBD1. Germline V gene lookup returns CDR1 MNHEY and CDR2 SMNVEV (reference sequence). The CDR3 consists of 16 residues. Losses at the gene ends were 5 bases for V and 3 bases for J; bases not matched to a gene: 11. The CDR3 DNA reads as TGTGCCAGCAGTCGAAATCCCGGGACAGGGCACTACGAGCAGTACTTC. Protein sequence: CASSRNPGTGHYEQYF.

The chain links TRBV4-1 to TRBJ2-5; 11 bases map to TRBD2. Losses at the gene ends were 3 bases for V and 1 base for J; bases not matched to a gene: 4. The CDR3 is 16 residues long. Germline CDR1 and CDR2: MGHRA and YSYEKL. CDR3 residues: CASSHLAGGIQETQYF. The CDR3 nucleotides are TGCGCCAGCAGCCACCTAGCGGGAGGAATCCAAGAGACCCAGTACTTC.

The chain carries TRBV7-8 and TRBJ1-2; D is undetermined. The germline V and J ends were trimmed by 1 base and 0 bases, with 6 bases remaining between them. The CDR3 covers 14 residues. Germline CDR1 is SGHVS and CDR2 is FQNEAQ. CDR3 residues: CASSLEVSNYGYTF. The CDR3 bases are TGTGCCAGCAGCTTAGAAGTCTCTAACTATGGCTACACCTTC.

The rearrangement links TRBV27 to TRBJ2-2; 8 bases fit TRBD2. Trimming took 1 base from V and 4 from J; bases not matched to a gene: 8. The CDR3 is 17 residues long. The germline V gene encodes CDR1 MNHEY and CDR2 SMNVEV (reference sequence). CDR3 in DNA: TGTGCCAGCAGTTTATTGCCAGCGGGAGACCCCACCGGGGAGCTGTTTTTT. This sequence encodes CASSLLPAGDPTGELFF.

The V and J genes are TRBV28 and TRBJ2-3; 10 bases are a match to TRBD2. This CDR3 comprises 19 residues. V shed 4 bases, J shed 5 bases, and the junction held 18 bases outside the gene matches. Germline-derived CDR1 and CDR2 are MDHEN and SYDVKM. The CDR3 sequence is CASSSSRVTSGMRQDTQYF. The CDR3 DNA sequence: TGTGCCAGCAGTTCCTCCCGGGTAACTAGCGGGATGAGACAAGATACGCAGTATTTT.

The rearrangement uses TRBV28 and TRBJ1-2, with D unresolved. V was cut by 6 bases and J by 3 bases, with 11 bases left in between. This CDR3 region has 13 residues. Per germline, CDR1 MDHEN and CDR2 SYDVKM. CDR3 amino acids: CASRLLQDYGYTF. CDR3 nucleotides: TGTGCCAGCAGGCTACTTCAGGACTATGGCTACACCTTC.

This chain links TRBV6-4 with TRBJ2-1, with 8 bases fitting TRBD2. CDR3 size: 15 residues. Germline CDR1 and CDR2: MRHNA and SNTAGT. V dropped 5 bases and J dropped 9; count of bases not matched to a gene: 12. CDR3 loop: CASSRTSGEGGEQFF. The CDR3 DNA reads TGTGCCAGCAGTCGCACTAGCGGAGAAGGTGGTGAGCAGTTCTTC.

V usage is TRBV19 and J usage is TRBJ1-5, with D perhaps matching TRBD1 (5 bases). The V end was cut by 10 bases, the J end by 5 bases, with 18 bases between. The length of the CDR3 is 14 residues. Per the germline V gene, CDR1 is LNHDA and CDR2 is SQIVND (reference sequence). CDR3 nucleotides: TGTGCCACCATTGACCGGGACTTCGATCAGCCCCAGCATTTT. Its protein is CATIDRDFDQPQHF.

The chain has TRBV28 and TRBJ1-3, with D possibly matching TRBD1 (5 bases). The CDR3 is 15 amino acids. The V end lost 8 bases, the J end lost 3 bases, and 17 bases lay between the germline ends. Germline assignment: CDR1 MDHEN and CDR2 SYDVKM. DNA for the CDR3: TGTGCCAGCTCTCGATCCGGGGCGCTTGGAAACACCATATATTTT. It codes for CASSRSGALGNTIYF.

The V call is TRBV28, the J call TRBJ1-6; a possible D gene is TRBD1 (6 bases). The CDR3 length is 17 residues. V lost 3 bases to trimming and J lost 4 bases, with 16 bases between them. CDR1 and CDR2 from the germline V gene are MDHEN and SYDVKM. CDR3 coding DNA: TGTGCCAGCAGTTTGACGGGGCAGGGGACATATAATTCACCCCTCCACTTT. Encoded protein: CASSLTGQGTYNSPLHF. Full variable domain (remainder filled in from reference TRBV28 and TRBJ1-6): DVKVTQSSRYLVKRTGEKVFLECVQDMDHENMFWYRQDPGLGLRLIYFSYDVKMKEKGDIPEGYSVSREKKERFSLILESASTNQTSMYLCASSLTGQGTYNSPLHFGNGTRLTVT.

V and J are TRBV6-1 and TRBJ1-4; TRBD1 agrees at 8 bases. Germline-derived CDR1 and CDR2 are MNHNS and SASEGT. The CDR3 runs 14 residues. V lost 9 bases to trimming and J lost 4 bases; unmatched junction nucleotides: 7. The CDR3 spells CARINRGVNEKLFF. As DNA, the CDR3 is TGTGCCAGAATAAACAGGGGGGTTAATGAAAAACTGTTTTTT.

This clone was seen a few times. J is TRBJ1-2 and V is TRBV6-1; D perhaps matches TRBD1 (6 bases). Germline V gene sequence: CDR1 MNHNS, CDR2 SASEGT. CDR3 length: 15 residues. The germline V and J ends were trimmed by 6 bases and 1 base, with 15 bases remaining between them. CDR3 sequence: CASRPPGHLNYGYTF. CDR3 DNA sequence: TGTGCCAGCAGACCTCCGGGACACCTTAACTATGGCTACACCTTC.

This chain connects TRBV5-4 to TRBJ2-3, with a weak D call TRBD1 (6 bases). The V and J ends lost 0 bases and 3 bases respectively, with 11 bases between them. Germline V gene data show CDR1 as SGHNT and CDR2 as YYREEE (reference sequence). This CDR3 has 15 residues. CDR3 residues: CASSLGTEGTDTQYF. The DNA of the CDR3 is TGTGCCAGCAGCTTGGGGACAGAGGGTACAGATACGCAGTATTTT.

CDR3 bases: TGCAGCGTTGACAGGACAGGGGGCGAGCAGTTCTTC. Its protein product is CSVDRTGGEQFF. V is TRBV29-1 and J is TRBJ2-1, with TRBD1 matching over 11 bases. CDR1 SQVTM and CDR2 ANQGSEA come from the germline V gene. The CDR3 extends over 12 amino acids. V gave up 3 bases and J gave up 10 bases; unmatched junction bases: 2.

This chain joins TRBV5-4 and TRBJ2-7; tentatively, D is TRBD1 (6 bases). Germline loops: CDR1 SGHNT, CDR2 YYREEE (reference sequence). Between the trimmed V and J ends, which lost 1 base and 1 base, there was a span of 12 bases. This CDR3 contains 15 residues. The CDR3 bases are TGTGCCAGCAGCTTGTCAGGGACACCATCCTACGAGCAGTACTTC. Protein sequence: CASSLSGTPSYEQYF.

The V gene is TRBV5-6, the J gene TRBJ2-7; D ambiguous. This CDR3 is 13 amino acids long. Germline CDR1 reads SGHDT; CDR2 reads YYEEEE. V lost 0 bases, J lost 3 bases, and 7 bases lay in between. The CDR3 region is CASSLEEFYEQYF. For the CDR3, the DNA is TGTGCCAGCAGCTTGGAGGAGTTCTACGAGCAGTACTTC.

The rearrangement links TRBV9 to TRBJ2-7; tentatively, D is TRBD1 (5 bases). The CDR3 has 14 residues. V lost 0 bases and J 3 bases, leaving 10 bases between the germline ends. Germline lookup yields CDR1 SGDLS and CDR2 YYNGEE. CDR3 loop: CASSVGQGYYEQYF. As DNA, the CDR3 is TGTGCCAGCAGCGTAGGCCAGGGCTACTACGAGCAGTACTTC.

The chain combines TRBV28 with TRBJ2-2, with D perhaps TRBD2 (5 bases). V dropped 8 bases and J dropped 6 bases, with 19 bases sitting between them. Germline V gives CDR1 MDHEN, CDR2 SYDVKM. CDR3 length: 15 amino acids. The CDR3 here is CASLPPGPGSGELFF. CDR3 DNA: TGTGCCAGCCTCCCCCCTGGCCCGGGGTCCGGGGAGCTGTTTTTT.

The CDR3: CASSLMQGGYTGELFF. For the CDR3, the DNA is TGTGCCAGCAGCTTGATGCAGGGGGGATACACCGGGGAGCTGTTTTTT. The J gene is TRBJ2-2, the V gene TRBV5-4; a weak D match, TRBD1 (7 bases). The CDR3 has 16 amino acids. Germline values: CDR1 SGHNT, CDR2 YYREEE (reference sequence). The V end was cut by 1 base, the J end by 3 bases, with 13 bases between. The full variable domain, with the rest looked up from reference TRBV5-4 and TRBJ2-2, is ETGVTQSPTHLIKTRGQQVTLRCSSQSGHNTVSWYQQALGQGPQFIFQYYREEENGRGNFPPRFSGLQFPNYSSELNVNALELDDSALYLCASSLMQGGYTGELFFGEGSRLTVL.